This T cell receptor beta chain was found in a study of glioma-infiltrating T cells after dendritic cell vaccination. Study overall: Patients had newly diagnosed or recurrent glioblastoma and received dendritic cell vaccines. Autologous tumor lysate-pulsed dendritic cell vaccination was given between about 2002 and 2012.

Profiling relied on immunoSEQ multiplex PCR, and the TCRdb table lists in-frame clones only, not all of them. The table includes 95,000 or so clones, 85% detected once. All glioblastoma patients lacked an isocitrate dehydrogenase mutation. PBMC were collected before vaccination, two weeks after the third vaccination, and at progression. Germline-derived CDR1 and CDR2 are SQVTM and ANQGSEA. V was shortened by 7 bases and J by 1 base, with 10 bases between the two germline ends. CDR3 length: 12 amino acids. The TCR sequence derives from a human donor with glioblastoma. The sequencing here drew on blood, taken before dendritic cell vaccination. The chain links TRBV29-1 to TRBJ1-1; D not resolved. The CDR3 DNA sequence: TGCAGCGATGGAGGGTGGAACACTGAAGCTTTCTTT. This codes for CSDGGWNTEAFF.